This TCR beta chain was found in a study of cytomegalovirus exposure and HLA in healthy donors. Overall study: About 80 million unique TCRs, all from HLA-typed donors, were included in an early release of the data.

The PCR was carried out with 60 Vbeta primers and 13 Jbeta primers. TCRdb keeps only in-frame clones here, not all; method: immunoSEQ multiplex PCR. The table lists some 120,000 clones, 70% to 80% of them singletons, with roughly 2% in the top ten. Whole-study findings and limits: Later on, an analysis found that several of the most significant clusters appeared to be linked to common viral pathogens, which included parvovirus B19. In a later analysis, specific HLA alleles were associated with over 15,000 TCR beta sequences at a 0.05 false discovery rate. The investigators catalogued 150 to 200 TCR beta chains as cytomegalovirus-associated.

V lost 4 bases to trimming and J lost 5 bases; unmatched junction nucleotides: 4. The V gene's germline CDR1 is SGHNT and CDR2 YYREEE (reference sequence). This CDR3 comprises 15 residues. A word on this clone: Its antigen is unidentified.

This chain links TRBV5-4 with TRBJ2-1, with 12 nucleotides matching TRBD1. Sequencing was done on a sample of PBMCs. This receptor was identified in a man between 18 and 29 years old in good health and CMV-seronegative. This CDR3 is CASSPGQGAHNEQFF. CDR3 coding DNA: TGTGCCAGCAGCCCGGGACAGGGGGCGCACAATGAGCAGTTCTTC.